A selection of T cell receptor beta chains follows, all from one sample in a study of response to subunit inactivated influenza vaccine. TCRdb re-called the RT-PCR reads with MiXCR, one entry per CDR3 protein. The repertoire holds some 500,000 distinct CDR3 sequences, with roughly 23% as singletons. The sample consisted of CD4+ T cells sorted from PBMCs, taken around 5 days after vaccination. Source of these receptors: a man aged 50 to 60 who received an inactivated influenza vaccine. Both conserved end residues are part of each CDR3. Each record gives: clone size, J gene, D gene, V gene, CDR3 protein, CDR3 DNA. A D gene is named only where the DNA matches it firmly. Expanded clones are given a class, and other clones once, few, many or no size at all.

few,TRBJ2-3,.,TRBV29-1,CSVEDLAGTTDTQYF,TGCAGCGTTGAAGACTTGGCGGGTACCACAGATACGCAGTATTTT
many,TRBJ2-3,.,TRBV20-1,CSARDRMLGDTQYF,TGCAGTGCTAGAGATAGGATGCTCGGGGATACGCAGTATTTT
.,TRBJ2-2,.,TRBV5-5,CASSRSSATGELFF,TGTGCCAGCAGCCGAAGTTCAGCCACCGGGGAGCTGTTTTTT
many,TRBJ1-1,.,TRBV27,CASSLYRNTEAFF,TGTGCCAGCAGTTTATACAGGAACACTGAAGCTTTCTTT
.,TRBJ2-2,.,TRBV25-1,CASSEYKRGELFF,TGTGCCAGCAGTGAATATAAACGCGGGGAGCTGTTTTTT
few,TRBJ2-7,TRBD1,TRBV5-1,CASSPTDRGSYEQYF,TGCGCCAGCAGCCCAACTGACAGGGGGTCCTACGAGCAGTACTTC
.,TRBJ2-1,.,TRBV7-9,CASSLVPSYNEQFF,TGTGCCAGCAGCTTAGTCCCTAGCTACAATGAGCAGTTCTTC
few,TRBJ1-1,.,TRBV12-3/TRBV12-4,CASSSFGSSDAFF,TGTGCCAGCAGTTCGTTCGGCAGTTCAGACGCTTTCTTT
few,TRBJ2-7,.,TRBV7-2,CASSLGGQSYEQYF,TGTGCCAGCAGCTTAGGGGGCCAATCCTACGAGCAGTACTTC
few,TRBJ1-5,.,TRBV7-9,CASTSEGQPQHF,TGTGCCAGCACCTCGGAGGGGCAGCCCCAGCATTTT